This is a list of T cell receptor beta chains from one sample in a study of type 1 and type 2 diabetes patients. TCRdb processed the multiplex PCR reads anew with MiXCR; each CDR3 protein has one entry. The sample yields approximately 260,000 distinct CDR3 sequences, around 47% seen once. The sequencing input was peripheral blood mononuclear cells (PBMCs). All receptors come from a man younger than 35 with type 2 diabetes. Each CDR3 is given with its conserved first and last residue. The order of the fields is D gene, clone size, J gene, V gene, CDR3 protein, CDR3 DNA. The D gene is left open where the match is weak. Size values are once, few and many counts, or a class for expanded clones, and some rows have none.

-,few,TRBJ2-1,TRBV13,CASSFPGAYNEQFF,TGTGCCAGCAGCTTTCCGGGGGCGTACAATGAGCAGTTCTTC
TRBD2,-,TRBJ2-5,TRBV14,CASSPSSGGPQETQYF,TGTGCCAGCAGCCCCTCCAGCGGGGGCCCACAAGAGACCCAGTACTTC
-,-,TRBJ1-2,TRBV6-6,CASSYFERDGYTF,TGTGCCAGCAGTTACTTTGAAAGGGATGGCTACACCTTC
-,-,TRBJ1-5,TRBV6-6,CASSDGRGGSNQPQHF,TGTGCCAGCAGTGACGGCAGGGGCGGCTCGAATCAGCCCCAGCATTTT
-,-,TRBJ2-1,TRBV6-1,CASSEALGLTIAEQFF,TGTGCCAGCAGTGAAGCCTTAGGACTTACTATTGCGGAGCAGTTCTTC
-,-,TRBJ2-2,TRBV15,CATSSGGASNTGELFF,TGTGCCACCAGCAGCGGTGGGGCGTCCAACACCGGGGAGCTGTTTTTT
TRBD2,few,TRBJ2-5,TRBV30,CAWTTSLETQYF,TGTGCCTGGACGACTAGCTTGGAGACCCAGTACTTC
TRBD1,many,TRBJ2-7,TRBV5-1,CASSLAGQGYEQYF,TGCGCCAGCAGCTTGGCCGGACAGGGCTACGAGCAGTACTTC
TRBD1,-,TRBJ1-6,TRBV12-3/TRBV12-4,CASTRTGVNSPLHF,TGTGCCAGCACCCGGACAGGGGTAAATTCACCCCTCCACTTT
-,few,TRBJ2-2,TRBV24-1,CATSDSGTLKEELFF,TGTGCCACCAGTGATTCCGGGACCCTTAAGGAGGAGCTGTTTTTT
-,few,TRBJ2-5,TRBV7-7,CASSLAGLGGETQYF,TGTGCCAGCAGCTTAGCAGGGCTAGGAGGAGAGACCCAGTACTTC
-,-,TRBJ2-1,TRBV7-2,CASMRGEALSYNEQFF,TGTGCCAGTATGAGAGGGGAGGCCCTCTCCTACAATGAGCAGTTCTTC
-,once,TRBJ1-4,TRBV5-1,CASSPPGAQNEKLFF,TGCGCCAGCAGCCCTCCGGGGGCCCAAAATGAAAAACTGTTTTTT
-,-,TRBJ2-7,TRBV20-1,CSARAASGNYEQYF,TGCAGTGCTAGAGCTGCTAGTGGGAACTACGAGCAGTACTTC
-,few,TRBJ2-7,TRBV29-1,CSVAGTASYEQYF,TGCAGCGTTGCCGGGACCGCATCCTACGAGCAGTACTTC
-,-,TRBJ2-2,TRBV6-5,CANRTESNTGELFF,TGCGCCAACCGGACAGAGTCGAACACCGGGGAGCTGTTTTTT
-,-,TRBJ2-7,TRBV6-5,CASSYGGLIYEQYF,TGTGCCAGCAGTTACGGCGGCCTAATCTACGAGCAGTACTTC
TRBD2,-,TRBJ2-1,TRBV19,CASSEGLAGVNEQFF,TGTGCCAGTAGTGAAGGACTAGCGGGAGTGAATGAGCAGTTCTTC
TRBD1,few,TRBJ2-2,TRBV7-6,CASSLVGQGYTGELFF,TGTGCCAGCAGCTTAGTGGGACAGGGATACACCGGGGAGCTGTTTTTT
-,many,TRBJ2-7,TRBV19,CASSIGSGSYEQYF,TGTGCCAGTAGTATAGGTTCAGGGAGCTACGAGCAGTACTTC
-,-,TRBJ1-4,TRBV24-1,CATSDSVDAEKLFF,TGTGCCACCAGTGATTCGGTAGATGCTGAAAAACTGTTTTTT
TRBD1,few,TRBJ1-5,TRBV10-3,CAISVGDRGLLQPQHF,TGTGCCATCAGTGTAGGAGACAGGGGATTACTTCAGCCCCAGCATTTT
-,-,TRBJ1-2,TRBV30,CAWSSSNYGYTF,TGTGCCTGGAGTTCAAGTAACTATGGCTACACCTTC
TRBD2,-,TRBJ2-5,TRBV30,CAWSVGGRVQETQYF,TGTGCCTGGAGTGTCGGCGGGAGGGTGCAAGAGACCCAGTACTTC
-,-,TRBJ1-1,TRBV6-6,CASRQGMGEAFF,TGTGCCAGCAGGCAGGGAATGGGTGAAGCTTTCTTT
TRBD2,few,TRBJ2-1,TRBV19,CASLASGTNEQFF,TGTGCCAGTTTGGCTAGCGGGACGAATGAGCAGTTCTTC
-,few,TRBJ2-7,TRBV19,CASSDGWTYEQYF,TGTGCCAGTAGTGACGGTTGGACCTACGAGCAGTACTTC
-,few,TRBJ1-1,TRBV6-1,CASSENRLNTEAFF,TGTGCCAGCAGTGAAAACAGGTTGAACACTGAAGCTTTCTTT
-,-,TRBJ1-1,TRBV28,CASSPPLQAGETEAFF,TGTGCCAGCAGCCCCCCCCTACAGGCCGGAGAGACTGAAGCTTTCTTT
-,-,TRBJ1-1,TRBV6-2/TRBV6-3,CASSPIEGTEAFF,TGTGCCAGCAGCCCGATAGAAGGGACTGAAGCTTTCTTT
-,few,TRBJ1-5,TRBV7-2,CASSFRGGNQPQHF,TGTGCCAGCAGCTTTCGTGGAGGCAATCAGCCCCAGCATTTT
-,few,TRBJ1-1,TRBV19,CASSQRGATEAFF,TGTGCCAGTAGTCAGAGAGGGGCAACTGAAGCTTTCTTT
-,-,TRBJ2-2,TRBV7-8,CASSLTGRVDAGELFF,TGTGCCAGCAGCTTAACGGGGCGGGTAGACGCCGGGGAGCTGTTTTTT
TRBD2,-,TRBJ2-3,TRBV6-1,CASSEVLAGGADTQYF,TGTGCCAGCAGTGAAGTGCTAGCGGGAGGGGCAGATACGCAGTATTTT
-,-,TRBJ2-2,TRBV18,CASSPSPGAPGELFF,TGTGCCAGCTCACCATCTCCGGGGGCGCCCGGGGAGCTGTTTTTT
-,-,TRBJ1-4,TRBV5-1,CASSSSANEKLFF,TGCGCCAGCAGCTCCTCCGCGAATGAAAAACTGTTTTTT
-,-,TRBJ2-7,TRBV2,CASRGTTSYEQYF,TGTGCCAGCCGAGGGACCACCTCCTACGAGCAGTACTTC
-,few,TRBJ1-4,TRBV20-1,CSAQQEKLFF,TGCAGTGCGCAACAGGAAAAACTGTTTTTT
-,-,TRBJ1-1,TRBV5-4,CASSSYRAQLGEAFF,TGTGCCAGCAGCTCCTACCGGGCTCAGTTGGGTGAAGCTTTCTTT
-,-,TRBJ1-2,TRBV7-2,CASSSNTRGYTF,TGTGCCAGCAGCTCAAATACAAGGGGCTACACCTTC
-,-,TRBJ2-2,TRBV19,CASSIRRALGELFF,TGTGCCAGTAGTATCAGGAGGGCTCTTGGGGAGCTGTTTTTT
TRBD1,-,TRBJ1-6,TRBV7-6,CASSLRDRGESPLHF,TGTGCCAGCAGCCTACGGGACAGGGGAGAGTCGCCCCTCCACTTT
-,few,TRBJ2-7,TRBV12-3/TRBV12-4,CASTERITYEQYF,TGTGCCAGCACCGAGAGGATTACCTACGAGCAGTACTTC
TRBD2,few,TRBJ2-1,TRBV7-3,CASSLVGLAGYNEQFF,TGTGCCAGCAGCTTAGTTGGGCTAGCGGGATACAATGAGCAGTTCTTC
-,many,TRBJ2-7,TRBV2,CASSEGTAASYEQYF,TGTGCCAGCAGTGAAGGGACAGCCGCCTCCTACGAGCAGTACTTC
-,-,TRBJ1-1,TRBV29-1,CSVGRDTLSEAFF,TGCAGCGTTGGACGGGACACCCTCTCTGAAGCTTTCTTT